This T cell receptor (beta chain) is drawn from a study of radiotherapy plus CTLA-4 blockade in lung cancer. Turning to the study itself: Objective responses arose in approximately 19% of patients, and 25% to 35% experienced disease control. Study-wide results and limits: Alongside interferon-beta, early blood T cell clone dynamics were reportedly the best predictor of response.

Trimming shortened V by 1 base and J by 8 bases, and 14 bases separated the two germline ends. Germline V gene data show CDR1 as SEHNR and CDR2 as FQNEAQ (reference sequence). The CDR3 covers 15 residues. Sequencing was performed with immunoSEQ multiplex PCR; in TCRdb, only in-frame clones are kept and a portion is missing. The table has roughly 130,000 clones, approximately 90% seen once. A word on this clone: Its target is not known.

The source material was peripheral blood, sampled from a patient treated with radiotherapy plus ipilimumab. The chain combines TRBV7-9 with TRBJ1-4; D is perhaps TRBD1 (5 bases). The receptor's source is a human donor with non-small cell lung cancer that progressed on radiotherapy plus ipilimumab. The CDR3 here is CASSLVGDRSEKLFF. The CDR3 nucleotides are TGTGCCAGCAGCTTAGTCGGAGACAGATCCGAAAAACTGTTTTTT. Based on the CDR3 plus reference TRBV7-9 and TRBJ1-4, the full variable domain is DTGVSQNPRHKITKRGQNVTFRCDPISEHNRLYWYRQTLGQGPEFLTYFQNEAQLEKSRLLSDRFSAERPKGSFSTLEIQRTEQGDSAMYLCASSLVGDRSEKLFFGSGTQLSVL.